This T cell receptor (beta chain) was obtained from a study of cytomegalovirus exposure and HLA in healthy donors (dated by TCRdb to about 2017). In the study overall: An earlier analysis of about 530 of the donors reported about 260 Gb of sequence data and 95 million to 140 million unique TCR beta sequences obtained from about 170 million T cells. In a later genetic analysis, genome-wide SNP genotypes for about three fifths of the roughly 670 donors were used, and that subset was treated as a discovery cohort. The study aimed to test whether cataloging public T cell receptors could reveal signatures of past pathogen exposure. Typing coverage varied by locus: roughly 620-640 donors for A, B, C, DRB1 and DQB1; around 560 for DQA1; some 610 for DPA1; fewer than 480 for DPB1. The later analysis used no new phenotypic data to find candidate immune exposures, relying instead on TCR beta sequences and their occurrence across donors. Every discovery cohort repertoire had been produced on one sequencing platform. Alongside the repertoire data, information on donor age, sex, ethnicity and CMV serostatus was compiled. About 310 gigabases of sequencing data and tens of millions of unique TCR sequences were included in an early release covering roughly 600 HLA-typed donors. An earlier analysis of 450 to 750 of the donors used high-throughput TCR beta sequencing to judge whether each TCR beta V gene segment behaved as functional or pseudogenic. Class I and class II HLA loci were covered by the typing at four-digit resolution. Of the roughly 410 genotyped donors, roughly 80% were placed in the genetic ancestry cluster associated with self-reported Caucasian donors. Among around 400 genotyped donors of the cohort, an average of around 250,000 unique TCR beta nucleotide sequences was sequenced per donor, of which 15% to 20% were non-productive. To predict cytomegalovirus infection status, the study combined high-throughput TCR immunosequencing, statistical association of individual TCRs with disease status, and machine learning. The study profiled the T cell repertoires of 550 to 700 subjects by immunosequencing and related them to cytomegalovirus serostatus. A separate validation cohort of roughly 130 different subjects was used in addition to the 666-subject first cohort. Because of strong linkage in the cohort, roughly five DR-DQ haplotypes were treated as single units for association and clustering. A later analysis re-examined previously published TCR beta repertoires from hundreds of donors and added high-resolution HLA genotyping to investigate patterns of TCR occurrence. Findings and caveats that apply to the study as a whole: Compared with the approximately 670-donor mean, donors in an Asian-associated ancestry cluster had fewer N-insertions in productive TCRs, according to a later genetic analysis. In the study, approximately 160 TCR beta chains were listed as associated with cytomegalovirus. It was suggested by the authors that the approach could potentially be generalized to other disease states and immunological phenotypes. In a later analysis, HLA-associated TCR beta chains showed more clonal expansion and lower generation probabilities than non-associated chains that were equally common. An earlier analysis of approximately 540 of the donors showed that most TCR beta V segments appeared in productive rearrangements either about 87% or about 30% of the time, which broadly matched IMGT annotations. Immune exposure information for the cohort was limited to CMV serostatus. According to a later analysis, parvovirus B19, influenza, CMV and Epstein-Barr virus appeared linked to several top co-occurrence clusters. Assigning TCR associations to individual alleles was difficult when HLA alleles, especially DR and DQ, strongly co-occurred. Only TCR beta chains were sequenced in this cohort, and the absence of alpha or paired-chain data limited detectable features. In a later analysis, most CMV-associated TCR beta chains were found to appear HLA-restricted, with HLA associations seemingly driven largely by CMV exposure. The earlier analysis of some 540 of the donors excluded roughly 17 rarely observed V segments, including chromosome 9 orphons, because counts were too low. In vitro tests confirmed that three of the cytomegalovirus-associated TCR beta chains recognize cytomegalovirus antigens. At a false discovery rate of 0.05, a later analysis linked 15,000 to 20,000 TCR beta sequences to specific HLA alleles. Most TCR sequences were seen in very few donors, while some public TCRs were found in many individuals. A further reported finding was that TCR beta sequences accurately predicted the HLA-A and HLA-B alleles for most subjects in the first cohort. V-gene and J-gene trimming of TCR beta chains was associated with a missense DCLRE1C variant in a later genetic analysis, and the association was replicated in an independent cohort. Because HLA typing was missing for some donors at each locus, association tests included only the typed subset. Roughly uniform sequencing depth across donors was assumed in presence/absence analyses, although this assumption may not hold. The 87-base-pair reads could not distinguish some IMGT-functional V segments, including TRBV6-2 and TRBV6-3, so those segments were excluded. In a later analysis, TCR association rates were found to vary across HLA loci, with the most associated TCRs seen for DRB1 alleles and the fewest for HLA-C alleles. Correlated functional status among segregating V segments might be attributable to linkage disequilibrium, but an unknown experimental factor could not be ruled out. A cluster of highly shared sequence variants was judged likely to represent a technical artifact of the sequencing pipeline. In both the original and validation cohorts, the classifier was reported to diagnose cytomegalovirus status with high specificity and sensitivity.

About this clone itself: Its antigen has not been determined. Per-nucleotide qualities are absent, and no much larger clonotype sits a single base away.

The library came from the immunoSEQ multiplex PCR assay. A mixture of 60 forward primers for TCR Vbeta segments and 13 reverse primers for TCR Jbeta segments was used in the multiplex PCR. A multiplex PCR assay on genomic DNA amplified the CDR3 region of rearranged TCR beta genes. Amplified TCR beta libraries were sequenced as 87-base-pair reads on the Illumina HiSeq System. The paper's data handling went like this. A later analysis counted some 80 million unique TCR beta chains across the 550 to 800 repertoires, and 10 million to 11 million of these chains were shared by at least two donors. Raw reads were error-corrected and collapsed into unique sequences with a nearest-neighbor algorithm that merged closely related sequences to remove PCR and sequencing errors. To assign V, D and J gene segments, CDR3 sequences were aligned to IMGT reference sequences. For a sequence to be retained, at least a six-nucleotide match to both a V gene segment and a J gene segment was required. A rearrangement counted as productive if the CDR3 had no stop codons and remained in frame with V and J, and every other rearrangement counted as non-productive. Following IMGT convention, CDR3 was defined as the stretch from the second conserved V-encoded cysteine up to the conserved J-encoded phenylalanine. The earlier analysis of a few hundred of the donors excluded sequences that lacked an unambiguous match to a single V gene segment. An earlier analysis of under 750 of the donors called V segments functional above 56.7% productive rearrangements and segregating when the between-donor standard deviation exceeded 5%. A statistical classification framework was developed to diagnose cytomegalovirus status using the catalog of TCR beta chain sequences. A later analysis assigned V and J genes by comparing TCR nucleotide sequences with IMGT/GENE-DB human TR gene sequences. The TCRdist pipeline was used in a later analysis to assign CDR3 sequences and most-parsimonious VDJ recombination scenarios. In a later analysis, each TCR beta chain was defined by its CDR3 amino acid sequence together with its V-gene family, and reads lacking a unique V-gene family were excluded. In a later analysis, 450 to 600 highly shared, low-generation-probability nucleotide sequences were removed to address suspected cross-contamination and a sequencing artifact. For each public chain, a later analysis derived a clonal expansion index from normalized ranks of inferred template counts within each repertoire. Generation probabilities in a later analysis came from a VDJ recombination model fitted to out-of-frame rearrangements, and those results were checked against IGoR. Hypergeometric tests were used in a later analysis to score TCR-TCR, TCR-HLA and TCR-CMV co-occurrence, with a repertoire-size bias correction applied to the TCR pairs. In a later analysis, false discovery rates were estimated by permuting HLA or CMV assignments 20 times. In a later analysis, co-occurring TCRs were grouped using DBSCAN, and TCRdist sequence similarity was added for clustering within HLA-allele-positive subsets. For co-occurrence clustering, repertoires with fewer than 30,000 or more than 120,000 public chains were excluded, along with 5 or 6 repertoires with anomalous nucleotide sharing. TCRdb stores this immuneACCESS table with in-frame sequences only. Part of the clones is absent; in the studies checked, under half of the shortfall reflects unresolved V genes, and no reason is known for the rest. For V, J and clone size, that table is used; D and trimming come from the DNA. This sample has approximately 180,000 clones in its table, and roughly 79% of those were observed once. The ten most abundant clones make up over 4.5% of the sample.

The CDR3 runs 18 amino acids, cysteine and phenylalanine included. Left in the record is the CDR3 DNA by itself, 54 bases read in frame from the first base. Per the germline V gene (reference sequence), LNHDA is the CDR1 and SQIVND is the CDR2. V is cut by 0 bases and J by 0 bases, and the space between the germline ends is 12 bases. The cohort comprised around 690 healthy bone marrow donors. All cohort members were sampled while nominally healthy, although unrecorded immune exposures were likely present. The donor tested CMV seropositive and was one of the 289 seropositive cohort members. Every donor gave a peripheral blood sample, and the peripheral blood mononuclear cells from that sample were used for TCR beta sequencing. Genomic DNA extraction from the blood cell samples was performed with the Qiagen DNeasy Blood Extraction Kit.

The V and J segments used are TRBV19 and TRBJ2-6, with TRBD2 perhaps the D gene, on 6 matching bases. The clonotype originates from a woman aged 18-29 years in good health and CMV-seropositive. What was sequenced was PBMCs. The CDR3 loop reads CASSIEGGGYSGANVLTF. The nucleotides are TGTGCCAGTAGTATAGAGGGAGGAGGGTACTCTGGGGCCAACGTCCTGACTTTC.